This record concerns one T cell receptor beta chain sequence. From alopecia areata patients, lesional scalp punch biopsies and peripheral blood were collected. Extracted from the samples, RNA was reverse transcribed into cDNA to serve as the sequencing template. The repertoire was sequenced with immunoSEQ multiplex PCR; TCRdb's copy has only in-frame clones and lacks some. The sample consists of about 130,000 clones, about 47% of them appearing once. This specimen belongs to a study of CD8+ T cells in alopecia areata. This CDR3 comprises 13 residues. V lost 4 bases and J 3 bases, leaving 7 bases between the germline ends. The germline gives CDR1 SGHDN, CDR2 FVKESK.

The V and J genes are TRBV14 and TRBJ2-1; D ambiguous. The TCR sequence derives from a human donor with alopecia areata. The sequenced sample was CD8+ T cells sorted from blood, obtained at week 0. The CDR3 sequence: CASSPGRYNEQFF. In DNA, the CDR3 is TGTGCCAGCAGCCCTGGGCGCTACAATGAGCAGTTCTTC.